The 23 T cell receptor beta chains below all came from one sample that was sequenced in a study of early T cells in non-severe SARS-CoV-2 infection. Each CDR3 protein is one row after TCRdb ran MiXCR on the 5' RACE reads. This table holds about 60,000 distinct CDR3 sequences, roughly a tenth found once. The sequenced material came from whole blood. The receptors shown here come from an adult who was a healthcare worker with PCR-confirmed SARS-CoV-2 infection or an uninfected control (not recorded which).

This clonotype has at least ten counts. The V and J genes are TRBV30 and TRBJ1-2; D remains ambiguous. There are 13 residues in the CDR3. The germline V and J ends were trimmed by 4 bases and 0 bases, with 9 bases remaining between them. Germline V CDR1 and CDR2: GTSNPN, SVGIG (reference sequence). This chain's CDR3 is CAWNGDSNYGYTF. As DNA, the CDR3 is TGTGCCTGGAACGGTGACTCTAACTATGGCTACACCTTC. The variable domain in full, completed from reference TRBV30 and TRBJ1-2, reads SQTIHQWPATLVQPVGSPLSLECTVEGTSNPNLYWYRQAAGRGLQLLFYSVGIGQISSEVPQNLSASRPQDRQFILSSKKLLLSDSGFYLCAWNGDSNYGYTFGSGTRLTVV.

This clonotype has ten or more counts. The chain couples TRBV2 to TRBJ2-1; 7 positions agree with TRBD2. This CDR3 has 13 amino acids. The V gene end was trimmed by 4 bases and the J gene end by 9 bases; junction bases not matched to a gene: 6. Germline V lookup: CDR1 SNHLY, CDR2 FYNNEI. The CDR3 spells CASSARLAGEQFF. The CDR3 region has the DNA TGTGCCAGCAGTGCCCGACTAGCTGGTGAGCAGTTCTTC. The full variable domain, its missing parts supplied by reference TRBV2 and TRBJ2-1, is EPEVTQTPSHQVTQMGQEVILRCVPISNHLYFYWYRQILGQKVEFLVSFYNNEISEKSEIFDDQFSVERPDGSNFTLKIRSTKLEDSAMYFCASSARLAGEQFFGPGTRLTVL.

This clonotype came up many times. CDR3 loop: CATSRAGALKETQYF. The CDR3 DNA reads TGTGCCACCAGTCGCGCAGGGGCCCTAAAAGAGACCCAGTACTTC. This chain joins TRBV24-1 and TRBJ2-5; D is perhaps TRBD1 (6 bases). Germline V gene sequence: CDR1 KGHDR, CDR2 SFDVKD. This CDR3 is built from 15 residues. Between the trimmed V and J ends, which lost 6 bases and 3 bases, there was a span of 16 bases.

This clonotype showed up many times. This chain joins TRBV20-1 and TRBJ1-5; D might be TRBD1 (5 bases). The germline V gene encodes CDR1 DFQATT and CDR2 SNEGSKA (reference sequence). The CDR3 is 15 amino acids. Trimming cost V 3 bases and J 4 bases, with 16 bases left between them. DNA for the CDR3: TGCAGTGCTAGCCCATACGGCAGGGTAAATCAGCCCCAGCATTTT. Its translation: CSASPYGRVNQPQHF.

This clonotype was recorded many times. The J gene is TRBJ2-5, the V gene TRBV7-2; 8 nucleotides match TRBD2. Germline CDR1 is SGHTA and CDR2 is FQGNSA. V lost 5 bases and J lost 2; bases outside the gene matches: 7. The length of the CDR3 is 15 residues. CDR3 DNA sequence: TGTGCCAGCAGCCAAGGACTAGCCCTTCAAGAGACCCAGTACTTC. Translation gives CASSQGLALQETQYF. Variable domain in full (rest from reference TRBV7-2 and TRBJ2-5): GAGVSQSPSNKVTEKGKDVELRCDPISGHTALYWYRQSLGQGLEFLIYFQGNSAPDKSGLPSDRFSAERTGGSVSTLTIQRTQQEDSAVYLCASSQGLALQETQYFGPGTRLLVL.

This clonotype came up many times. The chain uses TRBV6-2 or TRBV6-3 and TRBJ2-1; D possibly corresponds to TRBD1 (6 bases). V lost 6 bases, J lost 8 bases, and 14 bases lay in between. Germline assignment: CDR1 MNHEY and CDR2 SVGEGT. CDR3 length equals 13 residues. CDR3 nucleotide sequence: TGTGCCAGCAGCCAGGGACATCGTCATGAGCAGTTCTTC. Protein: CASSQGHRHEQFF.

Many counts were recorded for this clonotype. J is TRBJ2-3 and V is TRBV7-8; TRBD2 agrees at 8 bases. Germline values: CDR1 SGHVS, CDR2 FQNEAQ. J was trimmed by 0 bases and V by 8 bases; bases with no gene match: 7. The CDR3 covers 15 residues. The CDR3 DNA is TGTGCCAGCCGTGGGTCTAGCGGGAGCACAGATACGCAGTATTTT. It encodes CASRGSSGSTDTQYF.

The rearrangement uses TRBV7-3 and TRBJ1-6; perhaps TRBD1 as D (5 bases). The CDR3 contains 15 residues. The V gene lost 3 bases and the J gene lost 3 bases, with 9 bases spanning the gap. Germline V gives CDR1 SGHTA, CDR2 FQGTGA. The DNA of the CDR3 is TGTGCCAGCAGCTTGCAGGGCGGCTATAATTCACCCCTCCACTTT. This sequence encodes CASSLQGGYNSPLHF.

Concerning this clonotype: A much larger clonotype is one base distant, so this may be a read error. This CDR3 is missing its conserved last phenylalanine or tryptophan, likely due to a read error. V usage is TRBV6-1 and J usage is TRBJ2-3; D is possibly TRBD1 (5 bases). CDR1 and CDR2 (germline): MNHNS, SASEGT. The CDR3 loop spans 13 amino acids. Trimming took off 10 bases at V and 6 bases at J, with 17 bases between the two ends. CDR3 in amino acids: CATDLPGSDTQYL. The CDR3 nucleotides are TGTGCCACCGATTTACCAGGGTCCGATACGCAGTATTTG.

Of note for this clonotype: A much larger clone sits a single nucleotide away, making a read error possible. Since no conserved phenylalanine or tryptophan closes the CDR3, a read error is the likely cause. J is TRBJ2-1 and V is TRBV9, with 8 bases fitting TRBD2. Germline lookup yields CDR1 SGDLS and CDR2 YYNGEE. The CDR3 runs to 16 residues. The V gene end was trimmed by 3 bases and the J gene end by 7 bases; junction bases not matched to a gene: 12. The CDR3 DNA follows: TGTGCCAGCAGCGCCCCGGGACTAGAGAGAAATAATGAGCAGTTCTCC. This codes for CASSAPGLERNNEQFS.

V gene TRBV29-1 combines with J gene TRBJ2-5; TRBD1 matches at 11 bases. Unmatched junction bases numbered 2, after V lost 7 bases and J lost 4 bases. Germline loops: CDR1 SQVTM, CDR2 ANQGSEA. The CDR3 runs to 12 residues. The CDR3 DNA reads as TGCAGCGGGGGACAGGGGGGAGAGACCCAGTACTTC. Protein product: CSGGQGGETQYF. The full variable domain, its missing parts supplied by reference TRBV29-1 and TRBJ2-5, is SAVISQKPSRDICQRGTSLTIQCQVDSQVTMMFWYRQQPGQSLTLIATANQGSEATYESGFVIDKFPISRPNLTFSTLTVSNMSPEDSSIYLCSGGQGGETQYFGPGTRLLVL.

This clonotype was counted only a few times. This rearrangement joins TRBV20-1 to TRBJ2-7; D not resolved. Germline assignment: CDR1 DFQATT and CDR2 SNEGSKA (reference sequence). CDR3 length: 14 amino acids. Between the trimmed V and J ends, which lost 3 bases and 2 bases, there was a span of 14 bases. As DNA, the CDR3 is TGCAGTGCTAGGAGGAATCTCCCTGCCTACGAGCAGTACTTC. Translated, it gives CSARRNLPAYEQYF.

The J gene is TRBJ1-2, the V gene TRBV5-6; D ambiguous. The CDR3 extends over 14 amino acids. V was trimmed by 4 bases and J by 4 bases, leaving 14 bases between them. CDR1 is SGHDT, CDR2 YYEEEE, per germline. The CDR3 region has the DNA TGTGCCAGCAGCAATGTCGGATACGCCTATGGCTACACCTTC. Protein product: CASSNVGYAYGYTF.

This chain uses TRBV15 with TRBJ2-1; D gene uncertain. Trimming removed 1 base at V and 7 bases at J, with 11 bases between. The CDR3 contains 14 residues. Germline values: CDR1 LNHNV, CDR2 YYDKDF (reference sequence). CDR3 bases: TGTGCCACCAGCAGAGGATTCGACGGGAATGAGCAGTTCTTC. Translating it yields CATSRGFDGNEQFF.

This clonotype appeared a few times. CDR3 sequence: CASSEGQADNEQFF. The CDR3 coding sequence is TGTGCCAGCAGTGAAGGACAGGCTGACAATGAGCAGTTCTTC. V usage is TRBV2 and J usage is TRBJ2-1; the D gene is possibly TRBD1 (6 bases). Germline values: CDR1 SNHLY, CDR2 FYNNEI. This CDR3 is built from 14 residues. With 1 base removed from V and 5 bases from J, the gap between germline ends came to 9 bases.

This clonotype was counted many times. This chain joins TRBV11-2 and TRBJ1-3; D call uncertain. The CDR3 runs to 14 residues. Germline-derived CDR1 and CDR2 are SGHAT and FQNNGV. V shed 2 bases and J shed 4 bases, with 9 bases lying between them. CDR3 nucleotides: TGTGCCAGCAGCTTACAGCGGGCCGGAAACACCATATATTTT. The encoded protein is CASSLQRAGNTIYF.

Concerning this clonotype: A much larger clone differs by one base, so this may be a read error. The chain combines TRBV7-7 with TRBJ2-2; the match to TRBD1 covers 9 bases. The CDR3 consists of 13 residues. From germline, CDR1 is SSHAT and CDR2 FNYEAQ (reference sequence). The DNA of the CDR3 is TGTGCTAGCAGCTGGACAGGGGCCGAGGAGCTGTTTTTT. As protein: CASSWTGAEELFF.

There are a few counts of this clonotype. This rearrangement joins TRBV7-2 to TRBJ1-3; maybe TRBD1 (5 bases). Germline V CDR1 and CDR2: SGHTA, FQGNSA. V was trimmed by 3 bases and J by 0 bases, leaving 9 bases between them. The length of the CDR3 is 15 residues. CDR3 nucleotides: TGTGCCAGCAGCTTGGGGGGGACCTCTGGAAACACCATATATTTT. This translates into CASSLGGTSGNTIYF.

This rearrangement joins TRBV14 to TRBJ2-1; TRBD1 matches 9 bases. Germline V gives CDR1 SGHDN, CDR2 FVKESK. The CDR3 sequence is 15 residues long. V gave up 0 bases and J gave up 8 bases; unmatched junction bases: 5. The CDR3 spells CASSQDWDRVHEQFF. DNA of the CDR3: TGTGCCAGCAGCCAAGATTGGGACAGGGTCCATGAGCAGTTCTTC.

Only a few counts were recorded for this clonotype. The chain joins TRBV30 to TRBJ1-2, with TRBD1 matching over 7 bases. This CDR3 is built from 14 residues. CDR1 is GTSNPN and CDR2 is SVGIG in the germline V gene (reference sequence). The ends lost 0 bases at V and 6 bases at J; junction bases unmatched: 7. The CDR3 protein is CAWSVGQVNNGYTF. The CDR3 DNA reads as TGTGCCTGGAGTGTTGGACAGGTGAACAATGGCTACACCTTC.

Only a few counts were recorded for this clonotype. The chain couples TRBV4-3 to TRBJ2-5; TRBD2 matches 11 bases. The CDR3 length is 14 residues. CDR1 is LGHNA, CDR2 YSLEER, per germline. The V and J ends lost 3 bases and 3 bases, in that order; junction bases with no gene match: 0. CDR3 nucleotides: TGCGCCAGCAGCCAGGGACTAGCGGAAGAGACCCAGTACTTC. Residues: CASSQGLAEETQYF.

This clonotype appeared a few times. The chain combines TRBV19 with TRBJ2-2, with 10 bases identical to TRBD1. The CDR3 length is 14 residues. Germline CDR1 and CDR2: LNHDA and SQIVND (reference sequence). With 5 bases clipped from V and 8 bases from J, the junction kept 5 bases outside the gene matches. CDR3 region: CASSYRQGAGELFF. The CDR3, as DNA: TGTGCCAGTAGTTATCGACAGGGGGCAGGGGAGCTGTTTTTT.

This clonotype was observed at least ten times. This sequence joins TRBV20-1 and TRBJ1-1, with a tentative D call TRBD1 (5 bases). The CDR3 consists of 12 residues. Trimming pared 8 bases from V and 4 bases from J, leaving 14 bases between. Germline V gives CDR1 DFQATT, CDR2 SNEGSKA (reference sequence). This CDR3 is CSSTGAGTEAFF. The CDR3 bases are TGCAGTAGCACAGGTGCGGGCACTGAAGCTTTCTTT.